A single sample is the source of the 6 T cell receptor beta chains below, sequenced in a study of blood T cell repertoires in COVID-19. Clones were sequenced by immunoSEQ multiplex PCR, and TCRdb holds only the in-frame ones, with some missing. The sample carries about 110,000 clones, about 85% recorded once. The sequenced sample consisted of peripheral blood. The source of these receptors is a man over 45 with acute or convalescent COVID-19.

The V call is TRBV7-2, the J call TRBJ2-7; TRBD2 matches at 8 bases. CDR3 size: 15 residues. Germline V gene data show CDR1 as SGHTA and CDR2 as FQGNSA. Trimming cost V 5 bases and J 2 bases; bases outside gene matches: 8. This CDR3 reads CASSRTTGGPYEQYF. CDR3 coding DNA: TGTGCCAGCAGCCGTACTACGGGGGGGCCCTACGAGCAGTACTTC. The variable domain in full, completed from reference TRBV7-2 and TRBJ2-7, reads GAGVSQSPSNKVTEKGKDVELRCDPISGHTALYWYRQSLGQGLEFLIYFQGNSAPDKSGLPSDRFSAERTGGSVSTLTIQRTQQEDSAVYLCASSRTTGGPYEQYFGPGTRLTVT.

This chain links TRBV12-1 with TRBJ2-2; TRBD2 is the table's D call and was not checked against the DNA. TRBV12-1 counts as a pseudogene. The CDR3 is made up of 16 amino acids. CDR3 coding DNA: TGTGCCAGCAGCTTTGAAAGCGGGAGGGCCCCCGGGGAGCTGTTTTTT. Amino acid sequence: CASSFESGRAPGELFF.

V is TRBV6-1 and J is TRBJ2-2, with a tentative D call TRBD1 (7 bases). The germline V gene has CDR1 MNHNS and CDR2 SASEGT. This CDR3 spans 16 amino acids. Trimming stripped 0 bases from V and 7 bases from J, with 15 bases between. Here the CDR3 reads CASSEAWRGLNGELFF. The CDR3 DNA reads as TGTGCCAGCAGTGAAGCCTGGAGGGGGCTGAACGGGGAGCTGTTTTTT.

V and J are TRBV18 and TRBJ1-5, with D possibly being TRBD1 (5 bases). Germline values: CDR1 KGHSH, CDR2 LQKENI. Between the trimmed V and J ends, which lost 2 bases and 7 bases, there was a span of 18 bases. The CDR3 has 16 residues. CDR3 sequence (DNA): TGTGCCAGCTCACCAATTCCCCGGGGGGTGGAACAGCCCCAGCATTTT. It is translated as CASSPIPRGVEQPQHF. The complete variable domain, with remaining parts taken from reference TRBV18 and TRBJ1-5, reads NAGVMQNPRHLVRRRGQEARLRCSPMKGHSHVYWYRQLPEEGLKFMVYLQKENIIDESGMPKERFSAEFPKEGPSILRIQQVVRGDSAAYFCASSPIPRGVEQPQHFGDGTRLSIL.

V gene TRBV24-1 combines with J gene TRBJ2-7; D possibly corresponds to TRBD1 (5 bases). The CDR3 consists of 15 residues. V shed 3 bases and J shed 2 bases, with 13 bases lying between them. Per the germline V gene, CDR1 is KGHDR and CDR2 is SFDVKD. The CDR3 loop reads CATSDQNGHPYEQYF. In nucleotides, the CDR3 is TGTGCCACCAGTGATCAAAACGGACACCCCTACGAGCAGTACTTC.

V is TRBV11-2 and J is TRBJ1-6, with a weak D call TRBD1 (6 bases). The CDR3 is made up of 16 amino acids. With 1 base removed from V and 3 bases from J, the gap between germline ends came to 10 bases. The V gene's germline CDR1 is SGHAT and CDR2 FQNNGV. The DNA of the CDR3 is TGTGCCAGCAGCTTAGCGGGACAAAGCTATAATTCACCCCTCCACTTT. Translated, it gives CASSLAGQSYNSPLHF.